Reported below is one T cell receptor beta chain. V was trimmed by 4 bases and J by 6 bases, leaving 7 bases between them. CDR1 SNHLY and CDR2 FYNNEI come from the germline V gene. This CDR3 contains 12 residues. This entry belongs to a study of siplizumab effects on memory and regulatory T cells. Sequencing used immunoSEQ multiplex PCR; TCRdb keeps in-frame clones, though not all of them. The sample holds 85,000 to 130,000 clones, about 90% seen once. This chain connects TRBV2 to TRBJ2-1; D unresolved. The receptor was derived from a human donor in good health. Sequencing input: Tregs sorted from blood. The CDR3 region has the DNA TGTGCCAGCAGTGTTTGGCGCAATGAGCAGTTCTTC. Its translation is CASSVWRNEQFF. Full variable domain (outside the CDR3, taken from reference TRBV2 and TRBJ2-1): EPEVTQTPSHQVTQMGQEVILRCVPISNHLYFYWYRQILGQKVEFLVSFYNNEISEKSEIFDDQFSVERPDGSNFTLKIRSTKLEDSAMYFCASSVWRNEQFFGPGTRLTVL.